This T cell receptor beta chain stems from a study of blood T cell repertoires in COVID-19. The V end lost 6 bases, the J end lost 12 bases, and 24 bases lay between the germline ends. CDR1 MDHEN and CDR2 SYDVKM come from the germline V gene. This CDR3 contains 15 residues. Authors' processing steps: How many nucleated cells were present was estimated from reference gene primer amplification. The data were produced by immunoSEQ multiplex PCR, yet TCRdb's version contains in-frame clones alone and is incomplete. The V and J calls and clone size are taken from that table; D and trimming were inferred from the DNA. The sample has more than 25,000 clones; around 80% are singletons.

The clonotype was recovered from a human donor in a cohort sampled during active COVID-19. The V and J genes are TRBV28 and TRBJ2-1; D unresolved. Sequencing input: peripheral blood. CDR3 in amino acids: CASSDAGSAGSWQFF. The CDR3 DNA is TGTGCCAGCAGCGACGCAGGTTCCGCTGGTAGTTGGCAGTTCTTC.